This T cell receptor beta chain stems from a study of blood T cell repertoires in COVID-19. Background on the study: There were acute and convalescent COVID-19 samples, and they came from the United States, Italy and Spain. PBMCs, B-cell-depleted T cells, or T cells were the source of the cDNA or gDNA that made up the material.

In the authors' workflow: Reference gene primer amplification in the assay estimated nucleated cell counts. Assay: immunoSEQ multiplex PCR; the TCRdb copy retains only in-frame clones and omits some. The V and J calls and clone size are taken from that table; D and trimming were inferred from the DNA. The sample includes tens of thousands of clones, roughly 80% seen only once; the top ten take approximately 10%. CDR1 is LNHDA and CDR2 is SQIVND in the germline V gene (reference sequence). With 10 bases removed from V and 4 bases from J, the gap between germline ends came to 16 bases. CDR3 length: 14 amino acids.

The sequence came from a human donor in a cohort sampled during active COVID-19. Sequences were obtained from peripheral blood. This chain joins TRBV19 and TRBJ2-2; perhaps TRBD1 as D (6 bases). Written as DNA, the CDR3 is TGTGCCACCGCGACAGGCCCGGGCACCGGGGAGCTGTTTTTT. Protein product: CATATGPGTGELFF.